Listed below are T cell receptor beta chains from one sample, sequenced in a study of ipilimumab plus nivolumab after autologous stem cell transplantation. Sequencing was performed with immunoSEQ multiplex PCR; in TCRdb, only in-frame clones are kept and a portion is missing. This sample has 20,000 to 25,000 clones, with roughly 74% found just once. This material consisted of PBMCs, taken in a trial of ipilimumab plus nivolumab as post-transplant consolidation. These receptors were obtained from a male donor with diffuse large B-cell lymphoma. The CDR3 runs from the conserved cysteine through the conserved F or W. D genes are given only for firm matches. Not all rows give a size; the values are once, few, many and, for expanded clones, a class.

cdr3_aa: CSVGGRETQYF
cdr3_nt: TGCAGCGTTGGGGGTCGGGAGACCCAGTACTTC
v_call: TRBV29-1
clone_size: few
d_call: -
j_call: TRBJ2-5

cdr3_aa: CASSKGTRPGYTF
cdr3_nt: TGTGCCAGCAGCAAAGGGACTCGCCCAGGCTACACCTTC
v_call: TRBV5-4
clone_size: -
d_call: -
j_call: TRBJ1-2

cdr3_aa: CASSEGVRDEQYF
cdr3_nt: TGCGCCAGCAGTGAGGGAGTCCGGGACGAGCAGTACTTC
v_call: TRBV10-1
clone_size: -
d_call: -
j_call: TRBJ2-7

cdr3_aa: CASGGTGLFTDTQYF
cdr3_nt: TGTGCCAGCGGGGGGACAGGGTTGTTTACAGATACGCAGTATTTT
v_call: TRBV5-6
clone_size: -
d_call: TRBD1
j_call: TRBJ2-3

cdr3_aa: CASSELNSINEQYF
cdr3_nt: TGCGCCAGCAGTGAGCTTAACAGTATAAACGAGCAGTACTTC
v_call: TRBV10-2
clone_size: once
d_call: -
j_call: TRBJ2-7

cdr3_aa: CASSLVLGGNSPLHF
cdr3_nt: TGTGCCAGCAGCTTGGTGCTAGGGGGTAATTCACCCCTCCACTTT
v_call: TRBV5-8
clone_size: -
d_call: -
j_call: TRBJ1-6

cdr3_aa: CASSLVGANYGYTF
cdr3_nt: TGTGCCAGCAGCTTGGTAGGAGCTAACTATGGCTACACCTTC
v_call: TRBV5-4
clone_size: -
d_call: -
j_call: TRBJ1-2

cdr3_aa: CASSQGQGDTDTQYF
cdr3_nt: TGTGCCAGCAGCCAGGGACAGGGAGACACAGATACGCAGTATTTT
v_call: TRBV6-1
clone_size: -
d_call: TRBD1
j_call: TRBJ2-3

cdr3_aa: CATSRSTGVFGYTF
cdr3_nt: TGTGCCACCAGCAGGTCGACAGGGGTCTTCGGCTACACCTTC
v_call: TRBV15
clone_size: -
d_call: TRBD1
j_call: TRBJ1-2

cdr3_aa: CASSTSGALEGAIYGYTF
cdr3_nt: TGTGCCAGCAGCACGTCAGGGGCGTTAGAGGGGGCGATCTATGGCTACACCTTC
v_call: TRBV5-5
clone_size: few
d_call: TRBD1
j_call: TRBJ1-2

cdr3_aa: CASNREVNTEAFF
cdr3_nt: TGTGCCAGCAATCGGGAGGTGAACACTGAAGCTTTCTTT
v_call: TRBV6-1
clone_size: -
d_call: -
j_call: TRBJ1-1

cdr3_aa: CASSLGPQENTGELFF
cdr3_nt: TGCGCCAGCAGCTTGGGTCCCCAGGAGAACACCGGGGAGCTGTTTTTT
v_call: TRBV5-1
clone_size: medium-sized
d_call: -
j_call: TRBJ2-2

cdr3_aa: CASSLQGDQPQHF
cdr3_nt: TGTGCCAGCAGTCTACAGGGGGATCAGCCCCAGCATTTT
v_call: TRBV6-1
clone_size: -
d_call: TRBD1
j_call: TRBJ1-5

cdr3_aa: CASSLNLGPRKFF
cdr3_nt: TGTGCCAGCAGTTTGAATCTGGGGCCCCGAAAGTTCTTC
v_call: TRBV27
clone_size: -
d_call: -
j_call: TRBJ2-1

cdr3_aa: CSVPYTDRGGYTF
cdr3_nt: TGCAGCGTTCCATATACCGACAGGGGTGGCTACACCTTC
v_call: TRBV29-1
clone_size: -
d_call: TRBD1
j_call: TRBJ1-2

cdr3_aa: CASSLDGDQPQHF
cdr3_nt: TGCGCCAGCAGCTTGGATGGGGATCAGCCCCAGCATTTT
v_call: TRBV5-1
clone_size: -
d_call: -
j_call: TRBJ1-5

cdr3_aa: CASSPWELNYGYTF
cdr3_nt: TGTGCCAGCTCACCTTGGGAACTTAACTATGGCTACACCTTC
v_call: TRBV18
clone_size: -
d_call: -
j_call: TRBJ1-2

cdr3_aa: CASSLIRTGIATEAFF
cdr3_nt: TGCGCCAGCAGCTTAATTCGGACAGGGATTGCGACTGAAGCTTTCTTT
v_call: TRBV4-1
clone_size: -
d_call: TRBD1
j_call: TRBJ1-1

cdr3_aa: CASSAGTSLVEQFF
cdr3_nt: TGCGCCAGCAGTGCCGGGACTAGCTTGGTTGAGCAGTTCTTC
v_call: TRBV10-1
clone_size: -
d_call: TRBD2
j_call: TRBJ2-1

cdr3_aa: CASSESPLPLHF
cdr3_nt: TGCGCCAGCAGTGAGTCCCCCCTACCCCTCCACTTT
v_call: TRBV10-2
clone_size: few
d_call: -
j_call: TRBJ1-6

cdr3_aa: CASSQISAGRYEQYF
cdr3_nt: TGTGCCAGCAGCCAAATCTCGGCAGGCCGGTACGAGCAGTACTTC
v_call: TRBV4-2
clone_size: -
d_call: -
j_call: TRBJ2-7